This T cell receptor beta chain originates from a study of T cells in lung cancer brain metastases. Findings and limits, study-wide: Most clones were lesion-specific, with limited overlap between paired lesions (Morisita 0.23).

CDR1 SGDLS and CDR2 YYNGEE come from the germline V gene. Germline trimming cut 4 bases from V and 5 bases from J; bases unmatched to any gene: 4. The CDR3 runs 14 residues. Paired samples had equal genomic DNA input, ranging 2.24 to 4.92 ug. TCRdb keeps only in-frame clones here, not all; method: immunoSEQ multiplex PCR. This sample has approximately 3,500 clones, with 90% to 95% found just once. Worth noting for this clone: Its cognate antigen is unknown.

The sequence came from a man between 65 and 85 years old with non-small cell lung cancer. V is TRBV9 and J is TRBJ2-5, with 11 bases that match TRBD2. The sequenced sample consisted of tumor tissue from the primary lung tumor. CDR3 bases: TGTGCCAGCAGCATGGGACTAGCGGTGGAGACCCAGTACTTC. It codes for CASSMGLAVETQYF.